The present TCR delta chain was sequenced within a study of Vδ1+ human thymocytes. Study conclusions and caveats: Thymic TRG and TRD repertoires appeared highly polyclonal.

Germline CDR1 is TSWWSYY and CDR2 is QGS. This CDR3 comprises 21 residues. Trimming took 4 bases from V and 5 from J; bases not matched to a gene: 22. The sample holds a few counts of this clone. Its antigen is currently unknown. The template was reverse-transcribed extracted RNA. CDR3 amplicons came from multiplex PCR with pooled V-gene forward and constant-region reverse primers. TCRdb re-called clones from the multiplex PCR reads using CATT. The sample holds roughly 56,000 delta-chain clones, about 16% seen once. The sample taken for sequencing was Vdelta1+ gamma-delta thymocytes from the thymus. Subset here: FACS-sorted CD3+ TCRalphabeta- TCRVdelta1+ TCRVdelta2- thymocytes. This chain joins TRDV1 and TRDJ1; TRDD3 matches at 13 bases. This clonotype originated in a girl in the first two years of life who had congenital heart surgery. CDR3 nucleotides: TGTGCTCTTGGGGTCGCATCCTTCCTCCACCCGCAACTGGGGGATACGGATAAACTCATCTTT. Translated: CALGVASFLHPQLGDTDKLIF.